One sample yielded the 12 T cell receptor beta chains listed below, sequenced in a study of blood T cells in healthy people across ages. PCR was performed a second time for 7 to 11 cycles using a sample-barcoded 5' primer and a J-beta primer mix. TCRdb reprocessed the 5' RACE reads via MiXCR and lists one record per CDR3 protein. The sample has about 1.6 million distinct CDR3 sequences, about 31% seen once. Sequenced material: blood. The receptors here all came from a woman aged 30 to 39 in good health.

The CDR3 loop is CASSLAWTEAFF. CDR3 nucleotide sequence: TGTGCCAGCAGCTTAGCTTGGACTGAAGCTTTCTTT. This chain connects TRBV7-9 to TRBJ1-1; unclear D gene. Trimming pared 0 bases from V and 5 bases from J, leaving 4 bases between. The germline gives CDR1 SEHNR, CDR2 FQNEAQ (reference sequence). This CDR3 has 12 residues.

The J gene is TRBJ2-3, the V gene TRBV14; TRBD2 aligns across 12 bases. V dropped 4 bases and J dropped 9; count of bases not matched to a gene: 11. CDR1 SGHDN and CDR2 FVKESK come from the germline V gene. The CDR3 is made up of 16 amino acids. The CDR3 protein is CASSRRSGLAGTTQYF. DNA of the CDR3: TGTGCCAGCAGCCGACGCTCGGGACTAGCGGGTACGACGCAGTATTTT.

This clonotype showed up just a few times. The CDR3, as DNA: TGTGCCAGCAGTTTCGAGAATTCACCCCTCCACTTT. Protein: CASSFENSPLHF. The rearrangement joins TRBV12-3 or TRBV12-4 to TRBJ1-6; D is ambiguous. The V and J ends lost 3 bases and 7 bases respectively, with 4 bases between them. The CDR3 contains 12 residues.

The CDR3 is CASSLGGVNNIQYF. The CDR3 DNA reads as TGTGCCAGCAGTCTGGGGGGCGTCAATAACATTCAGTACTTC. The genes are TRBV21-1 and TRBJ2-4; no DNA check was done on the table's D call, TRBD1. TRBV21-1 is labeled a pseudogene. This CDR3 spans 14 amino acids.

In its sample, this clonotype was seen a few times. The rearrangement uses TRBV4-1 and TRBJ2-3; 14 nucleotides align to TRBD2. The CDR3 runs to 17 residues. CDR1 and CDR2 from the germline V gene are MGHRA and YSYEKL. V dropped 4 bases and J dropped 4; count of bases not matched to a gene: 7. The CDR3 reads CASSPPGLAGASDTQYF. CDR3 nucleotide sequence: TGCGCCAGCAGCCCCCCGGGACTAGCGGGAGCCTCAGATACGCAGTATTTT.

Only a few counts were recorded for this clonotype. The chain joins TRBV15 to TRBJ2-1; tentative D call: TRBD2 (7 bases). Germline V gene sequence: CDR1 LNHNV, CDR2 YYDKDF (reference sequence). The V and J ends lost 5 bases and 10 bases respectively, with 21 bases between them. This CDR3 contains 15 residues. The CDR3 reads CATSLGDYPRGEQFF. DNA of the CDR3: TGTGCCACCAGCCTAGGGGACTACCCGAGGGGGGAGCAGTTCTTC.

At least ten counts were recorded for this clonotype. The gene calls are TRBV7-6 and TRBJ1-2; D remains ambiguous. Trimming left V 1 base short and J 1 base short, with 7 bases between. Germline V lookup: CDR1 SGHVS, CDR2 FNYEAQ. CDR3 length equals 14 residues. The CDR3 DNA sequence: TGTGCCAGCAGCTTAGGCACAGATAACTATGGCTACACCTTC. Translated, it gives CASSLGTDNYGYTF. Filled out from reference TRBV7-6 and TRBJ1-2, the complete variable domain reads GAGVSQSPRYKVTKRGQDVALRCDPISGHVSLYWYRQALGQGPEFLTYFNYEAQQDKSGLPNDRFSAERPEGSISTLTIQRTEQRDSAMYRCASSLGTDNYGYTFGSGTRLTVV.

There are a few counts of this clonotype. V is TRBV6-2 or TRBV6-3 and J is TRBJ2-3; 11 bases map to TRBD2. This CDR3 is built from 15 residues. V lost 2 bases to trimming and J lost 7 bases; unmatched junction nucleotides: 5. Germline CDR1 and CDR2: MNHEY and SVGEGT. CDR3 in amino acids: CASSYLAGGRNTQYF. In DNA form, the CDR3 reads TGTGCCAGCAGTTACCTAGCGGGGGGCAGAAATACGCAGTATTTT.

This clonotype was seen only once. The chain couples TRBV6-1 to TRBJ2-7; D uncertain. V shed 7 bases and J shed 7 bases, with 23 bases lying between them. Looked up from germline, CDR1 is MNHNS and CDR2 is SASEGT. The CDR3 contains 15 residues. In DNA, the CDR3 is TGTGCCAGCATTGAGAGCATAACGCACCTTAGGGAGCAGTACTTC. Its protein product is CASIESITHLREQYF.

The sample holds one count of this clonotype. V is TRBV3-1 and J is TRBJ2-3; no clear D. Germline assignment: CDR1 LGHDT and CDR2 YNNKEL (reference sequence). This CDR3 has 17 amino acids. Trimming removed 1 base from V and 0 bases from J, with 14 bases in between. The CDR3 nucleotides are TGTGCCAGCAGCCAAGTTAGTTGGGGAAAAAGCACAGATACGCAGTATTTT. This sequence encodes CASSQVSWGKSTDTQYF.

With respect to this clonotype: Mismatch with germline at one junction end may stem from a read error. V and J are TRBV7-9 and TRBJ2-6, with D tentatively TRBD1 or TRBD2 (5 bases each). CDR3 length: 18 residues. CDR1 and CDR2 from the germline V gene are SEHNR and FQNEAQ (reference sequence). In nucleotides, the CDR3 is TGTGCCAGCAGCTTAGGGGGAAGCGGAGCCTCTGGGGCCAACGTCCGGACTTTC. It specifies CASSLGGSGASGANVRTF.

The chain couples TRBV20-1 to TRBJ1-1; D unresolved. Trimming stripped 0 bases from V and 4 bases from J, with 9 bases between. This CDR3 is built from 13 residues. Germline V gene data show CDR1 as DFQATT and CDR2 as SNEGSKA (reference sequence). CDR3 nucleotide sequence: TGCAGTGCTAGAGATCGAGAGCGCACTGAAGCTTTCTTT. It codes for CSARDRERTEAFF.